This paragraph covers one T cell receptor (beta chain) sequence. The PCR employed 60 Vbeta primers together with 13 Jbeta primers. Using immunoSEQ multiplex PCR, the repertoire was profiled, and TCRdb retains in-frame clones only, with some absent. The data contain 200,000 to 250,000 clones, 70% to 80% of them seen just once; the ten biggest clones take up roughly 16%. The source of the sample is a study of cytomegalovirus exposure and HLA in healthy donors. The V gene's germline CDR1 is SGHNT and CDR2 YYREEE (reference sequence). There are 16 residues in the CDR3. The junction had 7 bases not matched to a gene; V was cut back by 6 bases and J by 1 base.

The chain couples TRBV5-4 to TRBJ2-3, with 11 bases lining up with TRBD1. The sequenced sample consisted of PBMCs. This clonotype was obtained from a middle-aged man in good health and CMV-seronegative. The CDR3 DNA reads TGTGCCAGCACCGGGACAGGGGGTTTGGGCACAGATACGCAGTATTTT. Its protein is CASTGTGGLGTDTQYF.